The table lists the clone carrying this T cell receptor (beta chain) with a few counts. The antigen remains unidentified. This entry comes from a study of T-cell memory formation after mild COVID-19. General study results and limits: Whether day 37 second-wave clones are SARS-CoV-2-specific was not confirmed. Later expanders leaned CD4+, whereas day 15 to 85 contracting clones were balanced CD4/CD8.

The germline gives CDR1 SGDLS, CDR2 YYNGEE. The CDR3 is 15 residues long. Trimming left V 3 bases short and J 0 bases short, with 10 bases between. TCRdb reprocessed the 5' RACE reads with MiXCR, giving one entry per CDR3 protein. This repertoire shows fewer than 700,000 distinct CDR3 sequences, roughly a fifth found once; its top ten account for under 8.5%. The sequencing input was PBMCs or a T cell subset sorted from them (not recorded which). The chain joins TRBV9 to TRBJ2-1; TRBD2 is a possible D gene (5 bases). The source of this sequence is an adult woman who had mild COVID-19 (a few samples of this study predate the infection). Cell type and time point are not known. CDR3 nucleotides: TGTGCCAGCAGCGGCGGACTGAGCTCCTACAATGAGCAGTTCTTC. This encodes CASSGGLSSYNEQFF.